The entry below describes one T cell receptor (beta chain). What it binds is unknown. This CDR3 has 16 amino acids. Germline values: CDR1 MNHNS, CDR2 SASEGT. V lost 6 bases and J lost 2, with 19 bases in between. TCRdb ran MiXCR on the reads and lists one entry per CDR3 protein. The table includes just under 550,000 distinct CDR3 sequences, more than 25% detected once. The data were taken from a study of T cell repertoires in cytomegalovirus infection. Study at large: Public TCR beta signature analysis indicated the presence of both CMV infection and matching HLA type.

Overall study results and limits: The cumulative frequency of public TCR beta families distinguished individuals who carried CMV together with the relevant HLA. Dominating the ex vivo response were HLA-C-restricted CMV-specific TCR beta clonotypes.

The chain recombines TRBV6-1 with TRBJ1-1; D not certain. The TCR comes from a human donor in good health (CMV status not recorded). Some clones in this sample may be carry-over from other donors' samples. The sequenced sample was PBMCs. This chain's CDR3 is CASSSFVFAANTEAFF. The CDR3 DNA reads TGTGCCAGCAGCTCCTTCGTTTTTGCAGCCAACACTGAAGCTTTCTTT.